This T cell receptor beta chain was captured by sequencing in a study of blood T cell repertoires in COVID-19. For the study at large: Italy, Spain and the United States were the sources of the convalescent and acute COVID-19 samples. T cells, B-cell-depleted T cells, or PBMCs provided the cDNA or gDNA that served as material.

Using immunoSEQ multiplex PCR, the repertoire was profiled, and TCRdb retains in-frame clones only, with some absent. Among about 480,000 clones listed, around 89% were seen once. Germline V gene lookup returns CDR1 SGHVS and CDR2 FQNEAQ. The J segment lost 2 bases and the V segment lost 1 base, leaving 5 bases of the junction unmatched. The CDR3 length is 15 residues. A single count supports this clone. The J gene is TRBJ2-7, the V gene TRBV7-8; 7 bases are shared with TRBD2. This clonotype originated in a woman aged 50 to 60 with COVID-19, enrolled during active disease. The source material was peripheral blood. CDR3 in DNA: TGTGCCAGCAGCTTAGTGGGGGGGGGAACCTACGAGCAGTACTTC. This sequence encodes CASSLVGGGTYEQYF.